This T cell receptor beta chain came from a study of shared clonotypes between healthy human individuals. This CDR3 has 16 amino acids. The germline V and J ends were trimmed by 0 bases and 0 bases, with 10 bases remaining between them. The germline gives CDR1 SGDLS, CDR2 YYNGEE. Terminally differentiated effector memory CD45RA+ cells were excluded from the naive CD8 cells, which were CD45RO-negative and positively selected for CCR7. Every donor, a Caucasian adult, lived in Nashville, Tennessee. In its sample, this clone was seen once. Libraries were prepared by immunoSEQ multiplex PCR; TCRdb keeps only in-frame clonotypes and omits some of them. The sample yields about 1,800,000 clones, about 95% seen once.

Material for sequencing was naive CD8+ T cells sorted from blood. The chain joins TRBV9 to TRBJ2-1; D possibly corresponds to TRBD1 (5 bases). The clonotype comes from a man between 18 and 35 years old in good health. The CDR3 region has the DNA TGTGCCAGCAGCGTAGGGGCAGACAGCTCCTACAATGAGCAGTTCTTC. Its protein is CASSVGADSSYNEQFF.